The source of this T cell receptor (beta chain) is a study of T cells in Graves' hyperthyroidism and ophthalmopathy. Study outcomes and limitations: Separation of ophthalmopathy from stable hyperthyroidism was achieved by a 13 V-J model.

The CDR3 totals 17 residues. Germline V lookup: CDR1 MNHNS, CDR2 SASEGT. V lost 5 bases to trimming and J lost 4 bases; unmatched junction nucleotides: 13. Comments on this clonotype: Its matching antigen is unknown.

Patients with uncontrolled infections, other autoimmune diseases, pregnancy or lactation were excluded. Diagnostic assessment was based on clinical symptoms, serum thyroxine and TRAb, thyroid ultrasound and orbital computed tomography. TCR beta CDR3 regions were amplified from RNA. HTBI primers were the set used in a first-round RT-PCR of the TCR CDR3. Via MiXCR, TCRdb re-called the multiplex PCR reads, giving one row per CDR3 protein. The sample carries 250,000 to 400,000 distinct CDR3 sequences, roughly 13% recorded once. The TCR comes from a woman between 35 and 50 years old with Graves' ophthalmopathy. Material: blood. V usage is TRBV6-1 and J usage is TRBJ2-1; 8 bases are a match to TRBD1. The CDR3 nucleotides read TGTGCCAGCAGTTTGCCCGCATTGGGACAGGTTTACAATGAGCAGTTCTTC. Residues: CASSLPALGQVYNEQFF.